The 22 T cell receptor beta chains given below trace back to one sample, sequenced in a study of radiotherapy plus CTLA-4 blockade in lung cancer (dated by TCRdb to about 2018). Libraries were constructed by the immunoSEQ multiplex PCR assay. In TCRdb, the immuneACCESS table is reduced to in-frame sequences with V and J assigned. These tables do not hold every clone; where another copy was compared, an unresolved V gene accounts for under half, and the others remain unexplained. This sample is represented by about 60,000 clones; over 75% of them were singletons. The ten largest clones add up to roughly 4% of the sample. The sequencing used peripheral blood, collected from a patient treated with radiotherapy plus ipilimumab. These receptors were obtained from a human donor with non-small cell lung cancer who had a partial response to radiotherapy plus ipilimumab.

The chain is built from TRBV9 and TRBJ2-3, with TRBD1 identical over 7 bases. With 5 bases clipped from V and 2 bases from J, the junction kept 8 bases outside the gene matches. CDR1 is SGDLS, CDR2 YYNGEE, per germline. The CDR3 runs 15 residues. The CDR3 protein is CASSYRDRTTDTQYF. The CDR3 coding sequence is TGTGCCAGCAGTTACCGGGACAGAACCACAGATACGCAGTATTTT.

The CDR3 DNA reads TGTGCCAGCAGTAGTTTTTCGGACTACGAAGAGACCCAGTACTTC. This sequence encodes CASSSFSDYEETQYF. This rearrangement joins TRBV27 to TRBJ2-5; TRBD2 is a possible D gene (6 bases). This CDR3 has 15 residues. V dropped 5 bases and J dropped 3 bases, with 16 bases sitting between them. Germline CDR1 MNHEY, CDR2 SMNVEV (reference sequence).

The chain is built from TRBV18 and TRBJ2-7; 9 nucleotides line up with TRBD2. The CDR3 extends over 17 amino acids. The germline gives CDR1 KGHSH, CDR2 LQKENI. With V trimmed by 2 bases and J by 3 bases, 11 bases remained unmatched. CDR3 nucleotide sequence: TGTGCCAGCTCACCAAGCAGGGGAGTAGCGGGAGACTACGAGCAGTACTTC. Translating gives CASSPSRGVAGDYEQYF. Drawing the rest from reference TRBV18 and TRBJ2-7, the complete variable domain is NAGVMQNPRHLVRRRGQEARLRCSPMKGHSHVYWYRQLPEEGLKFMVYLQKENIIDESGMPKERFSAEFPKEGPSILRIQQVVRGDSAAYFCASSPSRGVAGDYEQYFGPGTRLTVT.

CDR3 nucleotide sequence: TGCGCCAGCAGCTTGGAGGCAGGGGGATTAGACACTGAAGCTTTCTTT. Translating it yields CASSLEAGGLDTEAFF. J is TRBJ1-1 and V is TRBV5-1, with 7 bases lining up with TRBD1. Germline loops: CDR1 SGHRS, CDR2 YFSETQ. V lost 0 bases and J lost 3; bases outside the gene matches: 8. CDR3 length equals 16 residues.

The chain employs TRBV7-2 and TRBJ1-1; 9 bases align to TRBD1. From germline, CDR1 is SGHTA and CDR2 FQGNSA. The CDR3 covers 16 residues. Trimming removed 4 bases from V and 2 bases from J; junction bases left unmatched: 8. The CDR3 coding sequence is TGTGCCAGCAGCTCGTCGACAGGGGGGAGAAACACTGAAGCTTTCTTT. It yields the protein CASSSSTGGRNTEAFF.

The CDR3 here is CASSESGPGTEAFF. The CDR3 DNA follows: TGTGCCAGCAGTGAATCAGGGCCGGGCACTGAAGCTTTCTTT. V gene TRBV2 combines with J gene TRBJ1-1; D perhaps matches TRBD1 (5 bases). The CDR3 covers 14 residues. V was clipped by 2 bases and J by 4 bases, with 11 bases between them. Germline loops: CDR1 SNHLY, CDR2 FYNNEI.

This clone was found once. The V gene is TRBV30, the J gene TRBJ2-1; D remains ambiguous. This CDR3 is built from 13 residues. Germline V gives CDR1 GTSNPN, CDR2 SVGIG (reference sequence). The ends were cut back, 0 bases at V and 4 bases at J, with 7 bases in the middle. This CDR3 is CAWSVSAYNEQFF. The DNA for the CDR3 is TGTGCCTGGAGTGTTTCCGCGTACAATGAGCAGTTCTTC.

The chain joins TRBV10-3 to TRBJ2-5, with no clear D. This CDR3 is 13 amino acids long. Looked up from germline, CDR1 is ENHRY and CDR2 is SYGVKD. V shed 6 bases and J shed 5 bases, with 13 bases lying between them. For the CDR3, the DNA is TGTGCCATCAGACAACAGTTGCCCGAGACCCAGTACTTC. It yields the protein CAIRQQLPETQYF.

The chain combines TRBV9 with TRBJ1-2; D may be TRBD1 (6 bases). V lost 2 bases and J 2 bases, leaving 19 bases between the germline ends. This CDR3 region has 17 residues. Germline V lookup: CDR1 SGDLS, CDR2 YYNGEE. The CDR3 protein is CASSVPSNRDTNYGYTF. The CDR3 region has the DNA TGTGCCAGCAGCGTCCCCTCGAACCGGGACACCAACTATGGCTACACCTTC.

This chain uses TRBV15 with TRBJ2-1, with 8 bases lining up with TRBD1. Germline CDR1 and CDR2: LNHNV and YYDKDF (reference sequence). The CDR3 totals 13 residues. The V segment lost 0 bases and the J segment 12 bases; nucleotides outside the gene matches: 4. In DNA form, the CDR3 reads TGTGCCACCAGCAGAGATGTAGGACAGGGGCAGTTCTTC. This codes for CATSRDVGQGQFF.

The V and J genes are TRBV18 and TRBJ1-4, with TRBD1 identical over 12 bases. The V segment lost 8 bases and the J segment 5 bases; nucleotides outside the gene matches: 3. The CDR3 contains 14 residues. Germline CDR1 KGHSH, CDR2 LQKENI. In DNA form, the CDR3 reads TGTGCCAGCGGGACAGGGGGCCCCAATGAAAAACTGTTTTTT. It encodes CASGTGGPNEKLFF. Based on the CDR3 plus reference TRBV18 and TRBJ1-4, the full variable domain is NAGVMQNPRHLVRRRGQEARLRCSPMKGHSHVYWYRQLPEEGLKFMVYLQKENIIDESGMPKERFSAEFPKEGPSILRIQQVVRGDSAAYFCASGTGGPNEKLFFGSGTQLSVL.

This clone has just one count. Written as DNA, the CDR3 is TGTGCCAGCAGCTTAGCTAGCGGGGGGAACACCGGGGAGCTGTTTTTT. This gives the protein CASSLASGGNTGELFF. V usage is TRBV7-8 and J usage is TRBJ2-2; 9 nucleotides align to TRBD2. The CDR3 is made up of 16 amino acids. The germline V gene has CDR1 SGHVS and CDR2 FQNEAQ. Trimming cost V 0 bases and J 1 base; bases outside gene matches: 0.

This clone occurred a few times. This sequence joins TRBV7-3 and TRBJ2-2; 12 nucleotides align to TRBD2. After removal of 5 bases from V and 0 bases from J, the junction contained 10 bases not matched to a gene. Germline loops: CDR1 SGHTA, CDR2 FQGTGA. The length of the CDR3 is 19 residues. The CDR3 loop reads CASSQRLAGELSNTGELFF. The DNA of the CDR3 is TGTGCCAGCAGCCAGAGACTAGCGGGAGAGCTCTCGAACACCGGGGAGCTGTTTTTT.

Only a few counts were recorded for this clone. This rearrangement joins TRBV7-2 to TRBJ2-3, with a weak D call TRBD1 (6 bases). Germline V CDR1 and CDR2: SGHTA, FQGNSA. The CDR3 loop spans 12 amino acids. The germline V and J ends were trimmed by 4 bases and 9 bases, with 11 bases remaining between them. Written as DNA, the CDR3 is TGTGCCAGCAGCTGGGGCCAGGGGACGCAGTATTTT. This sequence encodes CASSWGQGTQYF.

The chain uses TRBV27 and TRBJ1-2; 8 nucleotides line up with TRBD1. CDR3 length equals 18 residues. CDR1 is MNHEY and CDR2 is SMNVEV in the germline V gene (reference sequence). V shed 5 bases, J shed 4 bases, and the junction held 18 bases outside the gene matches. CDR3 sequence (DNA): TGTGCCAGCAGTCCAACCCCGGGACAGGAGAGCTTGCTCTATGGCTACACCTTC. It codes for CASSPTPGQESLLYGYTF.

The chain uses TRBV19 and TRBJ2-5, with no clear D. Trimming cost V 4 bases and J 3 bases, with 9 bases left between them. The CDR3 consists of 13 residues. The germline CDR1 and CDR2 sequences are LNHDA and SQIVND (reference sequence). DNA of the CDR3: TGTGCCAGTAGTAAGCTACGGGAAGAGACCCAGTACTTC. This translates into CASSKLREETQYF. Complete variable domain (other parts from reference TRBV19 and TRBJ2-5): DGGITQSPKYLFRKEGQNVTLSCEQNLNHDAMYWYRQDPGQGLRLIYYSQIVNDFQKGDIAEGYSVSREKKESFPLTVTSAQKNPTAFYLCASSKLREETQYFGPGTRLLVL.

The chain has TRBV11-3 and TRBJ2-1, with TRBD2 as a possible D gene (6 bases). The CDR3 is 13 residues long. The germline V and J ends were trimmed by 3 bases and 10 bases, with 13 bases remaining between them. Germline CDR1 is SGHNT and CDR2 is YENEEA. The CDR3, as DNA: TGTGCCAGCAGCTTCCACCCTGCGGGAGAGCAGTTCTTC. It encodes CASSFHPAGEQFF. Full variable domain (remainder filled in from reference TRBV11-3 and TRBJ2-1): EAGVVQSPRYKIIEKKQPVAFWCNPISGHNTLYWYLQNLGQGPELLIRYENEEAVDDSQLPKDRFSAERLKGVDSTLKIQPAELGDSAVYLCASSFHPAGEQFFGPGTRLTVL.

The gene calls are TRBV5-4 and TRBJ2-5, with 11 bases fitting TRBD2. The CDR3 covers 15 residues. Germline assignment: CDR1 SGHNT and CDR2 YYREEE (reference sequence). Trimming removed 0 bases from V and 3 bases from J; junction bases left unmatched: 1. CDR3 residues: CASSLGSGREETQYF. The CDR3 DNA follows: TGTGCCAGCAGCTTGGGTAGCGGGAGGGAAGAGACCCAGTACTTC.

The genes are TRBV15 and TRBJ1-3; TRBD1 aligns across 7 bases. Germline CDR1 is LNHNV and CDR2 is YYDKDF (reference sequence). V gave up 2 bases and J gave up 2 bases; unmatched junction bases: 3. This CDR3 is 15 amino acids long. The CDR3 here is CATSRPGTAGNTIYF. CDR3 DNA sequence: TGTGCCACCAGCAGACCCGGGACAGCTGGAAACACCATATATTTT.

The CDR3 nucleotides are TGTGCCAGCAGTGAAGATGGGCGGGTGGGGTCCTACGAGCAGTACTTC. The encoded protein is CASSEDGRVGSYEQYF. J is TRBJ2-7 and V is TRBV6-1; D may be TRBD2 (5 bases). CDR3 size: 16 residues. Germline CDR1 reads MNHNS; CDR2 reads SASEGT. V was clipped by 1 base and J by 1 base, with 14 bases between them.

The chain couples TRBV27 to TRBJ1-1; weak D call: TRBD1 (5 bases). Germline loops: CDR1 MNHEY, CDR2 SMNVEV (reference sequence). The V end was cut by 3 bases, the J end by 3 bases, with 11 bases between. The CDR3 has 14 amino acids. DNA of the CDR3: TGTGCCAGCAGTTTTATCGGGGGGTACACTGAAGCTTTCTTT. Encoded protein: CASSFIGGYTEAFF.

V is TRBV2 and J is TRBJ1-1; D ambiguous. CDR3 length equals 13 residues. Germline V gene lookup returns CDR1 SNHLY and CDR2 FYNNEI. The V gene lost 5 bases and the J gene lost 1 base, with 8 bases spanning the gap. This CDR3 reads CASSTRENTEAFF. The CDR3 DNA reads TGTGCCAGCAGTACGAGGGAGAACACTGAAGCTTTCTTT.